These T cell receptor beta chains were read from a single sample in a study of T cells after yellow fever vaccination. MiXCR was run by TCRdb on the 5' RACE reads, yielding one entry per CDR3 protein. The table shows 450,000 to 550,000 distinct CDR3 sequences, with just over 20% occurring only once. The source material was PBMCs, sampled 20 to 25 days after the first yellow fever vaccination. Source of these receptors: a man younger than 35 who received the YFV17D yellow fever vaccine. Both conserved end residues are part of each CDR3. D genes are given only for firm matches. The size entry is marked missing in some rows and otherwise reads once, few, many or a size class.

>.|.|TRBV28|TRBJ2-7
TGTGCCAGCAGTTTACCCCAGTTTGAAGGGGGATACGAGCAGTACTTC
CASSLPQFEGGYEQYF
>.|TRBD2|TRBV5-6|TRBJ2-3
TGTGCCAGCAGCTTGACCCTGAATAGCGGGGGGACAGATACGCAGTATTTT
CASSLTLNSGGTDTQYF
>.|.|TRBV20-1|TRBJ2-5
TGCTGTGCTCCCGGGGTTGGCCGGAAAGAGACCCAGTACTTC
CCAPGVGRKETQYF
>few|.|TRBV5-1|TRBJ2-5
TGCGCCAGCAGCCTTTCCGGACGCCCCGAGACCCAGTACTTC
CASSLSGRPETQYF
>.|.|TRBV4-3|TRBJ1-4
TGCGCCAGCAGCCAAGAAGGGTCGACGGCAATTAATGAAAAACTGTTTTTT
CASSQEGSTAINEKLFF
>few|.|TRBV7-2|TRBJ2-1
TGTGCCAGCAGCCTCCATAGCGCGATCGAGCAGTTCTTC
CASSLHSAIEQFF
>few|.|TRBV12-3/TRBV12-4|TRBJ1-5
TGTGCCAGCAGTCCCGGCAATGGTGGTGAGCCCCAGCATTTT
CASSPGNGGEPQHF
>.|TRBD1|TRBV6-1|TRBJ1-1
TGTGCCACAGGGACAGGGGGGAACACTGAAGCTTTCTTT
CATGTGGNTEAFF
>.|.|TRBV5-5|TRBJ2-1
TGTGCCAGCAGCGTTACCAGGGTTAATGAGCAGTTCTTC
CASSVTRVNEQFF
>few|.|TRBV29-1|TRBJ1-2
TGCAGCGTTTATACAGGGTCCCCGGGCTACACCTTC
CSVYTGSPGYTF
>.|TRBD1|TRBV7-9|TRBJ2-7
TGTGCCAGCGGAATAAGGACAGGGGGATCCTACGAGCAGTACTTC
CASGIRTGGSYEQYF
>.|TRBD1|TRBV14|TRBJ2-1
TGTGCCAGCAGCCTCCGGACAGGGCGCTCCTACAATGAGCAGTTCTTC
CASSLRTGRSYNEQFF
>many|.|TRBV6-5|TRBJ1-1
TGTGCCAGCAGTTCCCCGGGGGTGAAGACTGAAGCTTTCTTT
CASSSPGVKTEAFF
>few|.|TRBV7-9|TRBJ1-1
TGTGCCAGCAGCCTTACGGACAGTCCGAACACTGAAGCTTTCTTT
CASSLTDSPNTEAFF
>few|TRBD1|TRBV7-8|TRBJ1-1
TGTGCCAGCAGCCCCCGACAGGGTCGGACTGAAGCTTTCTTT
CASSPRQGRTEAFF
>.|.|TRBV2|TRBJ2-5
TGTGCCAGCACCCTGACCGAGGGATCAGAGACCCAGTACTTC
CASTLTEGSETQYF
>.|.|TRBV27|TRBJ2-1
TGTGCCAGCAGTTTAGTCAGGGGGGTAAATGAGCAGTTCTTC
CASSLVRGVNEQFF
>once|.|TRBV20-1|TRBJ1-5
TGCAGTGCTAGTTTGCCCCAGTACCAGCCCCAGCATTTT
CSASLPQYQPQHF
>many|TRBD2|TRBV9|TRBJ2-3
TGTGCCAGCAGCCTTGGGGGGACTAGCACGACGGATACGCAGTATTTT
CASSLGGTSTTDTQYF
>few|TRBD1|TRBV6-5|TRBJ2-1
TGTGCCAGCAGTTACGGGACAGGAGTAGGGTCCTACAATGAGCAGTTCTTC
CASSYGTGVGSYNEQFF
>.|TRBD1|TRBV5-1|TRBJ1-6
TGCGCCAGCAGCTTAACCACGGGACAGGGCTTTTATTCACCCCTCCACTTT
CASSLTTGQGFYSPLHF
>.|.|TRBV18|TRBJ1-3
TGTGCCAGCTCACCCCAGGTTTTAGGTGGAAACACCATATATTTT
CASSPQVLGGNTIYF
>.|TRBD2|TRBV12-3/TRBV12-4|TRBJ2-2
TGTGCCAGCAGGGCCTCCCTTCTAGCGGCAAACACCGGGGAGCTGTTTTTT
CASRASLLAANTGELFF
>.|.|TRBV7-2|TRBJ2-1
TGTGCCAGCAGTCTCATGGGAGGGGGGGGGCACAATGAGCAGTTCTTC
CASSLMGGGGHNEQFF
>.|.|TRBV7-2|TRBJ2-5
TGTGCCAGCAGCCAAACCAGGGGGAGGTTCGAGACCCAGTACTTC
CASSQTRGRFETQYF
>.|.|TRBV19|TRBJ1-2
TGTGCCAGCAGACCGACAGGTGTTTATGGCTACACCTTC
CASRPTGVYGYTF
>few|TRBD2|TRBV6-2/TRBV6-3|TRBJ2-5
TGTGCCAGCAGTCAGAGCGGGGGGATACCCGCAGAGACCCAGTACTTC
CASSQSGGIPAETQYF
>.|.|TRBV5-4|TRBJ2-3
TGTGCCAGCAGCCACAGCGGTGCTGTGGATACGCAGTATTTT
CASSHSGAVDTQYF
>many|TRBD2|TRBV5-1|TRBJ2-1
TGCGCCACCGCAATTGAACTGTATAGCGGGAATGAGCAGTTCTTC
CATAIELYSGNEQFF
>.|.|TRBV7-6|TRBJ2-3
TGTGCCAGCAGCCGACTTTTGGGGCCCCACACAGATACGCAGTATTTT
CASSRLLGPHTDTQYF
>many|.|TRBV19|TRBJ2-3
TGTGCCAGTACCGACTTCACAGATACGCAGTATTTT
CASTDFTDTQYF
>.|.|TRBV28|TRBJ2-7
TGTGCCAGCAGTTTTGTCCCAAGCCCGCGGGGGCTCTCCTACGAGCAGTACTTC
CASSFVPSPRGLSYEQYF
>.|.|TRBV5-1|TRBJ1-2
TGCGCCAGCAGCTTGGGGTCTGGGAATGGCTACACCTTC
CASSLGSGNGYTF
>many|.|TRBV20-1|TRBJ2-5
TGCAGTGCTAACCGAGTGGAGACCCAGTACTTC
CSANRVETQYF
>.|.|TRBV5-4|TRBJ2-7
TGTGCCAGCAGCTTTCGAGGGAACCCCTACGATCAGTACTTC
CASSFRGNPYDQYF
>many|.|TRBV7-2|TRBJ1-1
TGTGCCAGCAGCTTAGCAGTGGGGTTGGGGAACACTGAAGCTTTCTTT
CASSLAVGLGNTEAFF
>.|.|TRBV19|TRBJ1-1
TGTGCCAGTAGTATGGCCACAGAAGCTTTCTTT
CASSMATEAFF
>few|TRBD1|TRBV20-1|TRBJ2-4
TGCAGTGCTCGGACAGGGGGTAACATTCAGTACTTC
CSARTGGNIQYF
>few|.|TRBV29-1|TRBJ1-1
TGCAGCGCTGGAATCAGGTGGAACACTGAAGCTTTCTTT
CSAGIRWNTEAFF
>.|TRBD1|TRBV6-2/TRBV6-3|TRBJ1-3
TGTGCCAGCAGCAAAACAGGGGGCGTTGGAAACACCATATATTTT
CASSKTGGVGNTIYF
>.|TRBD1|TRBV7-2|TRBJ1-2
TGTGCCAGCAGCTTAGCCACAGGGGGCGCAGGCGGCTACACCTTC
CASSLATGGAGGYTF
>.|.|TRBV18|TRBJ2-3
TGTGCCAGCTCACCATGGAAGGGATATACGCAGTATTTT
CASSPWKGYTQYF
>.|.|TRBV25-1|TRBJ1-6
TGTGCCAGCAGGAATCCCGATAATTCACCCCTCCACTTT
CASRNPDNSPLHF
>.|TRBD1|TRBV20-1|TRBJ2-6
TGCAGTGCTAGAGAGACAGGGGGCCTTTCTGGGGCCAACGTCCTGACTTTC
CSARETGGLSGANVLTF
>few|.|TRBV9|TRBJ1-3
TGTGCCAGCAGCCCTAGCCTGGGGGGAAACACCATATATTTT
CASSPSLGGNTIYF
>.|.|TRBV7-9|TRBJ1-2
TGTGCCAGCAGCTTAGGGGCCCGGAACTATGGCTACACCTTC
CASSLGARNYGYTF
>.|TRBD2|TRBV20-1|TRBJ2-4
TGCAGTGCTAGCGGGGGGGCCGACCAAAACATTCAGTACTTC
CSASGGADQNIQYF
>.|.|TRBV11-2|TRBJ1-2
TGTGCCAGCAGCTCCAGAGACAACTATGGCTACACCTTC
CASSSRDNYGYTF
>many|.|TRBV6-5|TRBJ1-5
TGTGCCAGCAGTATAAGTTATAGCAATCAGCCCCAGCATTTT
CASSISYSNQPQHF